These T cell receptor beta chains were read from a single sample in a study of blood T cells in healthy people across ages. TCRdb re-derived calls from the 5' RACE reads in MiXCR, one entry per CDR3 protein. The data show 1,800,000 or so distinct CDR3 sequences, roughly two fifths seen once. Material: blood. The receptor source for this set is a human donor in good health. Each CDR3 is given with its conserved first and last residue. D genes are given only for firm matches. Rows may omit the clone size; those that give it use once, few, many or a size class.

cdr3_length: 15
j_call: TRBJ2-7
d_call: -
v_call: TRBV7-2
clone_size: few
cdr3_nt: TGTGCCAGCAGCCCCCCTAGGGCGGGGAGATACGAGCAGTACTTC
cdr3_aa: CASSPPRAGRYEQYF

cdr3_length: 14
j_call: TRBJ2-1
d_call: -
v_call: TRBV12-3/TRBV12-4
clone_size: -
cdr3_nt: TGTGCCAGCAGTTATCCTGCGGGTTACAATGAGCAGTTCTTC
cdr3_aa: CASSYPAGYNEQFF

cdr3_length: 15
j_call: TRBJ2-7
d_call: TRBD1
v_call: TRBV6-2/TRBV6-3
clone_size: -
cdr3_nt: TGTGCCAGCAGTTCCCCGGGACAGGGTTCCGATGAGCAGTACTTC
cdr3_aa: CASSSPGQGSDEQYF

cdr3_length: 14
j_call: TRBJ2-5
d_call: TRBD2
v_call: TRBV7-9
clone_size: few
cdr3_nt: TGTGCCAGCAGCCACCCGGGAGGGACGGAGACCCAGTACTTC
cdr3_aa: CASSHPGGTETQYF

cdr3_length: 14
j_call: TRBJ1-2
d_call: -
v_call: TRBV6-2/TRBV6-3
clone_size: -
cdr3_nt: TGTGCCAGCACCCCGGGGGGTAGCAGCTATGGCTACACCTTC
cdr3_aa: CASTPGGSSYGYTF

cdr3_length: 15
j_call: TRBJ2-3
d_call: TRBD2
v_call: TRBV11-2
clone_size: -
cdr3_nt: TGTGCCAGCAGCCCAGACGGTCTAGCGGGAGATACACAGTATTTT
cdr3_aa: CASSPDGLAGDTQYF

cdr3_length: 15
j_call: TRBJ2-2
d_call: -
v_call: TRBV5-1
clone_size: few
cdr3_nt: TGCGCCAGCAGCTTCGGGGATACGAACACCGGGGAGCTGTTTTTT
cdr3_aa: CASSFGDTNTGELFF

cdr3_length: 14
j_call: TRBJ1-1
d_call: TRBD1
v_call: TRBV12-3/TRBV12-4
clone_size: few
cdr3_nt: TGTGCCAGCAGTTCGGCCCAGGGGGTCACTGAAGCTTTCTTT
cdr3_aa: CASSSAQGVTEAFF

cdr3_length: 15
j_call: TRBJ2-7
d_call: TRBD1
v_call: TRBV11-2
clone_size: -
cdr3_nt: TGTGCCAGCAGTCGCAGGGGGCTGTCTCTCTACGAGCAGTACTTC
cdr3_aa: CASSRRGLSLYEQYF

cdr3_length: 15
j_call: TRBJ2-3
d_call: TRBD2
v_call: TRBV2
clone_size: -
cdr3_nt: TGTGCCAGCAGTGTTTGGGAGGGAGGCATAGATACGCAGTATTTT
cdr3_aa: CASSVWEGGIDTQYF

cdr3_length: 15
j_call: TRBJ1-5
d_call: -
v_call: TRBV5-1
clone_size: few
cdr3_nt: TGCGCCAGCAGCTTGAAAGGGGGAAGCAATCAGCCCCAGCATTTT
cdr3_aa: CASSLKGGSNQPQHF

cdr3_length: 14
j_call: TRBJ2-7
d_call: -
v_call: TRBV6-5
clone_size: -
cdr3_nt: TGTGCCAGCAAAGTTGGGCAGACCTCCTACGAGCAGTACTTC
cdr3_aa: CASKVGQTSYEQYF

cdr3_length: 13
j_call: TRBJ2-1
d_call: TRBD1
v_call: TRBV20-1
clone_size: -
cdr3_nt: TGCAGTGCTCGAGGTGACAGGGTTCTTGAGCAGTTCTTC
cdr3_aa: CSARGDRVLEQFF

cdr3_length: 13
j_call: TRBJ2-3
d_call: -
v_call: TRBV20-1
clone_size: -
cdr3_nt: TGCAGTGCTAGACGGCAGGGCACAGATACGCAGTATTTT
cdr3_aa: CSARRQGTDTQYF

cdr3_length: 11
j_call: TRBJ2-7
d_call: -
v_call: TRBV20-1
clone_size: -
cdr3_nt: TGCAGTGGGTCAGGGCCGTACGAGCAGTACTTC
cdr3_aa: CSGSGPYEQYF

cdr3_length: 15
j_call: TRBJ2-4
d_call: -
v_call: TRBV21-1
clone_size: -
cdr3_nt: TGTGCCAGCAGCAAAGTACGACAGGGAGTCAATGAGCAGTACTTC
cdr3_aa: CASSKVRQGVNEQYF

cdr3_length: 15
j_call: TRBJ1-5
d_call: TRBD1
v_call: TRBV2
clone_size: -
cdr3_nt: TGTGCCAGCAACCAGGGGGCTGTAAGCAATCAGCCCCAGCATTTT
cdr3_aa: CASNQGAVSNQPQHF

cdr3_length: 14
j_call: TRBJ2-3
d_call: TRBD2
v_call: TRBV20-1
clone_size: few
cdr3_nt: TGCAGTGCTACTCTAGCGACTAGCATGGATACGCAGTATTTT
cdr3_aa: CSATLATSMDTQYF

cdr3_length: 13
j_call: TRBJ2-2
d_call: TRBD1
v_call: TRBV29-1
clone_size: -
cdr3_nt: TGCAGCGTCAGGGGGTTAAACACCGGGGAGCTGTTTTTT
cdr3_aa: CSVRGLNTGELFF

cdr3_length: 18
j_call: TRBJ1-1
d_call: -
v_call: TRBV7-9
clone_size: -
cdr3_nt: TGTGCCAGCAGCTTAGCACCCCTAAGGGGGAGGAGGAATACTGAAGCTTTCTTT
cdr3_aa: CASSLAPLRGRRNTEAFF